The rows below give T cell receptor beta chains drawn from one sample of a study of OX40 agonist ivuxolimab in advanced cancers. This table comes from immunoSEQ multiplex PCR, and its TCRdb copy is limited to in-frame clones, with some not included. The sample comprises 100,000 or so clones, 91% of which are singletons, and about 0.49% rests with the top ten. The sequenced sample was CD4+ or CD8+ T cells sorted from blood, obtained in a trial of the OX40 agonist ivuxolimab. The receptors shown here come from an adult with an advanced solid tumor such as melanoma, head and neck, liver or kidney cancer. The CDR3 runs from the conserved cysteine through the conserved F or W. The D gene is left open where the match is weak. Only some rows state a clone size, as once, few, many or a class for expanded clones.

CDR3nt: TGTGCCAGCAGCTTGGCGGGGGTGCTAGCCAAAAACATTCAGTACTTC
CDR3aa: CASSLAGVLAKNIQYF
v_gene: TRBV5-6
j_gene: TRBJ2-4
abundance: -
d_gene: -

CDR3nt: TGCAGCGTTCGACAGGATGGTTTTGGATACAATGAGCAGTTCTTC
CDR3aa: CSVRQDGFGYNEQFF
v_gene: TRBV29-1
j_gene: TRBJ2-1
abundance: -
d_gene: -

CDR3nt: TGTGCCAGCAGCGTATGGCGGGAGCGAACCGGGGAGCTGTTTTTT
CDR3aa: CASSVWRERTGELFF
v_gene: TRBV9
j_gene: TRBJ2-2
abundance: -
d_gene: TRBD2

CDR3nt: TGTGCCAGTAGTATCGGTATACACTATGGCTACACCTTC
CDR3aa: CASSIGIHYGYTF
v_gene: TRBV19
j_gene: TRBJ1-2
abundance: -
d_gene: -

CDR3nt: TGTGCCAGCAGTGATCCTAGCGCGAACTACGAGCAGTACTTC
CDR3aa: CASSDPSANYEQYF
v_gene: TRBV2
j_gene: TRBJ2-7
abundance: -
d_gene: -

CDR3nt: TGTGCCAGCAGCCAAGCGGGAGCATCAGATGAGCAGTTCTTC
CDR3aa: CASSQAGASDEQFF
v_gene: TRBV6-5
j_gene: TRBJ2-1
abundance: -
d_gene: TRBD2

CDR3nt: TGTGCCAGCAGTGTACTAGCGGGAGCCATTGAGCAGTTCTTC
CDR3aa: CASSVLAGAIEQFF
v_gene: TRBV2
j_gene: TRBJ2-1
abundance: -
d_gene: TRBD2

CDR3nt: TGTGCCAGCAGCCCGGGGACGGATAGCAATCAGCCCCAGCATTTT
CDR3aa: CASSPGTDSNQPQHF
v_gene: TRBV11-2
j_gene: TRBJ1-5
abundance: -
d_gene: -

CDR3nt: TGTGCCAGCAGCTTCCAGGGATCGGATGGCTACACCTTC
CDR3aa: CASSFQGSDGYTF
v_gene: TRBV11-3
j_gene: TRBJ1-2
abundance: -
d_gene: -

CDR3nt: TGCGCCAGCCACAGCGGGAGGGCTTACGAGCAGTACTTC
CDR3aa: CASHSGRAYEQYF
v_gene: TRBV5-1
j_gene: TRBJ2-7
abundance: -
d_gene: TRBD2

CDR3nt: TGCGCCAGCAGCTCGCCCCCGGACGAGCAGTACTTC
CDR3aa: CASSSPPDEQYF
v_gene: TRBV5-1
j_gene: TRBJ2-7
abundance: -
d_gene: -

CDR3nt: TGTGCCAGCAGGGAAGCGGGAGGAACAGATACGCAGTATTTT
CDR3aa: CASREAGGTDTQYF
v_gene: TRBV2
j_gene: TRBJ2-3
abundance: -
d_gene: TRBD2

CDR3nt: TGTGCCACCAGCAGAGATGCAGTAACTGGCTACACCTTC
CDR3aa: CATSRDAVTGYTF
v_gene: TRBV15
j_gene: TRBJ1-2
abundance: few
d_gene: -

CDR3nt: TGCGCCAGCAGCTTGGAGTTAAATAACTATGGCTACACCTTC
CDR3aa: CASSLELNNYGYTF
v_gene: TRBV5-1
j_gene: TRBJ1-2
abundance: -
d_gene: -

CDR3nt: TGTGCCAGCAGCAAATGGGGACAGAACACTGAAGCTTTCTTT
CDR3aa: CASSKWGQNTEAFF
v_gene: TRBV21-1
j_gene: TRBJ1-1
abundance: -
d_gene: -

CDR3nt: TGCGCCAGCAGTTTAGGGGCTGAGATCTACAATGAGCAGTTCTTC
CDR3aa: CASSLGAEIYNEQFF
v_gene: TRBV10-1
j_gene: TRBJ2-1
abundance: -
d_gene: -

CDR3nt: TGTGCCAGCAGCTCCCAACCCCATGACTCTGGAAACACCATATATTTT
CDR3aa: CASSSQPHDSGNTIYF
v_gene: TRBV7-9
j_gene: TRBJ1-3
abundance: -
d_gene: -

CDR3nt: TGTGCATCGGGAGGTGGTCAAGAGACCCAGTACTTC
CDR3aa: CASGGGQETQYF
v_gene: TRBV6-5
j_gene: TRBJ2-5
abundance: -
d_gene: TRBD2

CDR3nt: TGTGCCAGCAGTAAGGAGGGCTCCTACGAGCAGTACTTC
CDR3aa: CASSKEGSYEQYF
v_gene: TRBV6-6
j_gene: TRBJ2-7
abundance: few
d_gene: -

CDR3nt: TGTGCCAGCAGTGACTCGGCGGGAGTTAGCACAGATACGCAGTATTTT
CDR3aa: CASSDSAGVSTDTQYF
v_gene: TRBV6-4
j_gene: TRBJ2-3
abundance: -
d_gene: TRBD2

CDR3nt: TGTGCCAGCAGCCAGCCCCTGGGGACCCAGTACTTC
CDR3aa: CASSQPLGTQYF
v_gene: TRBV14
j_gene: TRBJ2-5
abundance: -
d_gene: -

CDR3nt: TGTGCCAGCAGTCCAGGGGGCGTCGGGGAGCTGTTTTTT
CDR3aa: CASSPGGVGELFF
v_gene: TRBV5-4
j_gene: TRBJ2-2
abundance: -
d_gene: TRBD1

CDR3nt: TGTGCCAGCTTGATGAGCCCCGCCGGCACCATATATTTT
CDR3aa: CASLMSPAGTIYF
v_gene: TRBV6-5
j_gene: TRBJ1-3
abundance: -
d_gene: -

CDR3nt: TGTGCCAGCACCTTGGGACTAGCGGGTCCTAGGTTGTACGAGCAGTACTTC
CDR3aa: CASTLGLAGPRLYEQYF
v_gene: TRBV28
j_gene: TRBJ2-7
abundance: -
d_gene: TRBD2

CDR3nt: TGTGCCAGCAGTGTACTCGACTATACGCAGTATTTT
CDR3aa: CASSVLDYTQYF
v_gene: TRBV2
j_gene: TRBJ2-3
abundance: -
d_gene: -

CDR3nt: TGCGCCAGCAGCCAAGTACTGGCCAACTCTGGAAACACCATATATTTT
CDR3aa: CASSQVLANSGNTIYF
v_gene: TRBV4-1
j_gene: TRBJ1-3
abundance: -
d_gene: -

CDR3nt: TGTGCCAGCAGTTTATCGGCCAGTGATAGACCCTACGAGCAGTACTTC
CDR3aa: CASSLSASDRPYEQYF
v_gene: TRBV27
j_gene: TRBJ2-7
abundance: -
d_gene: -

CDR3nt: TGTGCCAGCAACGAGGCAGGGCGGACTGAAGCTTTCTTT
CDR3aa: CASNEAGRTEAFF
v_gene: TRBV27
j_gene: TRBJ1-1
abundance: -
d_gene: -

CDR3nt: TGTGCCAGCAGCTTCAGACAGGGTATTACCTACGAGCAGTACTTC
CDR3aa: CASSFRQGITYEQYF
v_gene: TRBV13
j_gene: TRBJ2-7
abundance: -
d_gene: TRBD1

CDR3nt: TGTGCCAGCAGCCAAGCCGGGACTAGCGGGAGGAATGAGCAGTTCTTC
CDR3aa: CASSQAGTSGRNEQFF
v_gene: TRBV4-2
j_gene: TRBJ2-1
abundance: few
d_gene: TRBD2

CDR3nt: TGTGCCAGCGGTCTAGCGGGACATACAGATACGCAGTATTTT
CDR3aa: CASGLAGHTDTQYF
v_gene: TRBV28
j_gene: TRBJ2-3
abundance: -
d_gene: TRBD2

CDR3nt: TGTGCCAGCAGCTTACGGCCCAAGAATAGCAATCAGCCCCAGCATTTT
CDR3aa: CASSLRPKNSNQPQHF
v_gene: TRBV7-8
j_gene: TRBJ1-5
abundance: -
d_gene: -

CDR3nt: TGTGCCAGCAGTGCGGAATACACCGGGGAGCTGTTTTTT
CDR3aa: CASSAEYTGELFF
v_gene: TRBV11-1
j_gene: TRBJ2-2
abundance: -
d_gene: -

CDR3nt: TGCGCCAGCAGCTTGGGACTTACCTACGAGCAGTACTTC
CDR3aa: CASSLGLTYEQYF
v_gene: TRBV5-1
j_gene: TRBJ2-7
abundance: -
d_gene: -

CDR3nt: TGTGCCAGCAGTTCCGGGACACCTTACAATGAGCAGTTCTTC
CDR3aa: CASSSGTPYNEQFF
v_gene: TRBV7-2
j_gene: TRBJ2-1
abundance: once
d_gene: -

CDR3nt: TGCAGCGTCGATTTTTCGGGCCGGTGGGGGGAGACCCAGTACTTC
CDR3aa: CSVDFSGRWGETQYF
v_gene: TRBV29-1
j_gene: TRBJ2-5
abundance: -
d_gene: -

CDR3nt: TGTGCCAGCAGCTGGCCTGGGGCCAAGGATACGCAGTATTTT
CDR3aa: CASSWPGAKDTQYF
v_gene: TRBV7-2
j_gene: TRBJ2-3
abundance: -
d_gene: -

CDR3nt: TGCGCCAGCAGCCAAGAAAGGGCAGGGAAGAGGGCGGTTGAAGCTTTCTTT
CDR3aa: CASSQERAGKRAVEAFF
v_gene: TRBV4-1
j_gene: TRBJ1-1
abundance: -
d_gene: -

CDR3nt: TGTGCCAGTAGTTGGCAAGCTAACACTGAAGCTTTCTTT
CDR3aa: CASSWQANTEAFF
v_gene: TRBV19
j_gene: TRBJ1-1
abundance: -
d_gene: -

CDR3nt: TGTGCCAGCATGGGACTCGGGACCTCCATCTCCTACAATGAGCAGTTCTTC
CDR3aa: CASMGLGTSISYNEQFF
v_gene: TRBV2
j_gene: TRBJ2-1
abundance: few
d_gene: -

CDR3nt: TGTGCCAGCAGCTTAAGCGGTCTAGCGGGTAATGAGCAGTTCTTC
CDR3aa: CASSLSGLAGNEQFF
v_gene: TRBV7-2
j_gene: TRBJ2-1
abundance: -
d_gene: TRBD2

CDR3nt: TGTGCCAGCAGCTCGGACAGGGGAACTGAAGCTTTCTTT
CDR3aa: CASSSDRGTEAFF
v_gene: TRBV11-2
j_gene: TRBJ1-1
abundance: -
d_gene: TRBD1

CDR3nt: TGCGCCAGCAGGGCCGGGACAGCGAACACTGAAGCTTTCTTT
CDR3aa: CASRAGTANTEAFF
v_gene: TRBV5-1
j_gene: TRBJ1-1
abundance: -
d_gene: TRBD1

CDR3nt: TGTGCCACCAGCCCCTCGGGACAGGGGAGCAATCAGCCCCAGCATTTT
CDR3aa: CATSPSGQGSNQPQHF
v_gene: TRBV15
j_gene: TRBJ1-5
abundance: -
d_gene: TRBD1

CDR3nt: TGCGCCAGCAGCCAGCCTAGACAGGGATTAAGGGAGCAGTACTTC
CDR3aa: CASSQPRQGLREQYF
v_gene: TRBV4-1
j_gene: TRBJ2-7
abundance: -
d_gene: TRBD1

CDR3nt: TGTGCCAGCAGCGCCGGCGCTAGCGGGGGGCAAGAGACCCAGTACTTC
CDR3aa: CASSAGASGGQETQYF
v_gene: TRBV9
j_gene: TRBJ2-5
abundance: -
d_gene: TRBD2

CDR3nt: TGTGCCAGCAGTTCCACCGGACCGGGTCCCCAAGAGACCCAGTACTTC
CDR3aa: CASSSTGPGPQETQYF
v_gene: TRBV28
j_gene: TRBJ2-5
abundance: -
d_gene: -

CDR3nt: TGTGCCAGCAGGGGGCTTTCCTACAATGAGCAGTTCTTC
CDR3aa: CASRGLSYNEQFF
v_gene: TRBV10-3
j_gene: TRBJ2-1
abundance: -
d_gene: TRBD1

CDR3nt: TGTGCCAGCAGCCCGGAGGCGGGATTGGGGGAGCAGTACTTC
CDR3aa: CASSPEAGLGEQYF
v_gene: TRBV5-6
j_gene: TRBJ2-7
abundance: -
d_gene: -

CDR3nt: TGTGCCAGCAGCCTAAAGGACAGGGACACCTACAATGAGCAGTTCTTC
CDR3aa: CASSLKDRDTYNEQFF
v_gene: TRBV4-2
j_gene: TRBJ2-1
abundance: -
d_gene: TRBD1

CDR3nt: TGTGCCAGCAGTTTACGGGACCCACCCTACGAGCAGTACTTC
CDR3aa: CASSLRDPPYEQYF
v_gene: TRBV6-6
j_gene: TRBJ2-7
abundance: -
d_gene: -